This is a list of T cell receptor beta chains from one sample in a study of graft-versus-host responses after intestinal transplantation. Assay used: immunoSEQ multiplex PCR; TCRdb lists only in-frame clones, some missing. Of 20,000 to 25,000 clones in the sample, roughly 79% are singletons; the top ten hold roughly 3.1%. Source: ileum tissue, taken 12 days after intestinal transplant. These TCRs come from a human patient who received an intestinal transplant, so some T cells may come from the graft donor. Both conserved end residues are part of each CDR3. D genes are given only for firm matches. Not all rows give a size; the values are once, few, many and, for expanded clones, a class.

J	V	size	D	CDR3	DNA
TRBJ2-7	TRBV29-1	.	.	CSVEDPGGGPTYEQYF	TGCAGCGTTGAAGATCCAGGAGGGGGCCCTACCTACGAGCAGTACTTC
TRBJ2-7	TRBV7-9	.	TRBD1	CASIGAGGPSYEQYF	TGTGCCAGCATAGGGGCAGGGGGCCCTTCCTACGAGCAGTACTTC
TRBJ2-5	TRBV9	.	.	CASSVSLGGQETQYF	TGTGCCAGCAGCGTATCGTTGGGGGGCCAAGAGACCCAGTACTTC
TRBJ2-3	TRBV6-5	.	TRBD2	CASSSTSGTGGDTQYF	TGTGCCAGCAGTTCGACTAGCGGGACGGGTGGAGATACGCAGTATTTT
TRBJ2-5	TRBV4-1	.	TRBD2	CASSQEGSGGQETQYF	TGCGCCAGCAGCCAAGAGGGTAGCGGGGGGCAAGAGACCCAGTACTTC
TRBJ1-2	TRBV29-1	.	.	CSVATNYGYTF	TGCAGCGTTGCCACTAACTATGGCTACACCTTC
TRBJ2-4	TRBV7-8	.	TRBD1	CASSRGGTENIQYF	TGTGCCAGCAGTAGGGGTGGGACAGAAAACATTCAGTACTTC
TRBJ2-7	TRBV18	.	TRBD2	CASSPLAGGFYEQYF	TGTGCCAGCTCACCGCTAGCGGGGGGCTTTTACGAGCAGTACTTC
TRBJ1-2	TRBV7-3	.	TRBD1	CASSPTGGAYGYTF	TGTGCCAGCAGCCCCACAGGGGGTGCCTATGGCTACACCTTC
TRBJ2-1	TRBV5-4	.	.	CASSLGWTRKNEQFF	TGTGCCAGCAGCTTGGGTTGGACTCGAAAAAATGAGCAGTTCTTC
TRBJ1-2	TRBV9	.	.	CASSVGGGFYYGYTF	TGTGCCAGCAGCGTAGGGGGAGGATTCTACTATGGCTACACCTTC
TRBJ1-4	TRBV7-9	.	TRBD1	CASSLTGTGEEKLFF	TGTGCCAGCAGCCTGACCGGGACAGGGGAGGAAAAACTGTTTTTT
TRBJ2-5	TRBV1	.	.	CTSSQNLGRGTGGAGETQYF	TGCACCAGCAGCCAAAACTTGGGGAGGGGGACAGGGGGCGCCGGGGAGACCCAGTACTTC
TRBJ2-6	TRBV19	few	.	CASNRGGRGSSGANVLTF	TGTGCCAGTAACCGAGGGGGGCGGGGGTCCTCTGGGGCCAACGTCCTGACTTTC
TRBJ1-6	TRBV6-5	.	.	CASGVYNSPLHF	TGTGCCAGCGGAGTCTATAATTCACCCCTCCACTTT
TRBJ1-2	TRBV6-6	few	.	CASSYSNRAYGYTF	TGTGCCAGCAGTTACTCTAACAGGGCCTATGGCTACACCTTC
TRBJ2-6	TRBV7-3	.	.	CASSLWPGYAGANVLTF	TGTGCCAGCAGCTTATGGCCGGGGTATGCTGGGGCCAACGTCCTGACTTTC
TRBJ2-7	TRBV5-3	.	.	CARSPPPERTPYEQYF	TGTGCCAGAAGCCCCCCGCCAGAGCGGACCCCCTACGAGCAGTACTTC
TRBJ1-1	TRBV7-9	.	.	CASSVFSSGNTEAFF	TGTGCCAGCAGCGTCTTTTCGTCAGGGAACACTGAAGCTTTCTTT
TRBJ2-2	TRBV9	.	TRBD2	CASSVAGLALNTGELFF	TGTGCCAGCAGCGTAGCCGGACTAGCGTTGAACACCGGGGAGCTGTTTTTT
TRBJ1-2	TRBV27	.	TRBD1	CASSLFRPGQGKGGYTF	TGTGCCAGCAGTTTATTCCGACCCGGACAGGGAAAGGGTGGCTACACCTTC
TRBJ2-1	TRBV11-2	.	.	CASSRRQSYNEQFF	TGTGCCAGCAGCCGGAGGCAGTCCTACAATGAGCAGTTCTTC
TRBJ2-3	TRBV29-1	.	TRBD1	CSVVGGQGADTQYF	TGCAGCGTTGTTGGGGGCCAGGGGGCGGATACGCAGTATTTT
TRBJ2-6	TRBV5-1	.	.	CASSLRVSGANVLTF	TGCGCCAGCAGCCTGCGGGTCTCTGGGGCCAACGTCCTGACTTTC
TRBJ2-3	TRBV5-4	.	TRBD2	CASSLTSGGATRADTQYF	TGTGCCAGCAGCTTAACTAGCGGGGGGGCCACGCGGGCAGATACGCAGTATTTT
TRBJ2-1	TRBV28	.	.	CASSLRWAANEQFF	TGTGCCAGCAGTTTAAGGTGGGCAGCCAATGAGCAGTTCTTC
TRBJ1-1	TRBV19	.	.	CASKVYEEAAEAFF	TGTGCCAGTAAGGTCTATGAGGAGGCGGCTGAAGCTTTCTTT
TRBJ1-4	TRBV2	.	TRBD1	CASSPRLDREEKLFF	TGTGCCAGCAGCCCCCGTCTGGACAGGGAGGAAAAACTGTTTTTT
TRBJ2-7	TRBV18	.	.	CASSPESLTLNYYEQYF	TGTGCCAGCTCACCCGAATCCCTGACTCTCAATTACTACGAGCAGTACTTC
TRBJ1-2	TRBV6-1	once	TRBD1	CASSVDRGQGYTF	TGTGCCAGCAGTGTGGACAGGGGGCAAGGCTACACCTTC
TRBJ1-1	TRBV7-2	.	.	CASSLWWPMNTEAFF	TGTGCCAGCAGCTTATGGTGGCCGATGAACACTGAAGCTTTCTTT
TRBJ1-1	TRBV7-2	.	.	CASSLWRDTEAFF	TGTGCCAGCAGCTTATGGCGGGACACTGAAGCTTTCTTT
TRBJ2-3	TRBV4-1	.	TRBD2	CASSPLPLAGTDTQYF	TGCGCCAGCAGCCCCCTACCCCTAGCGGGCACAGATACGCAGTATTTT
TRBJ2-7	TRBV9	.	.	CASSVVGGYEQYF	TGTGCCAGCAGCGTAGTCGGCGGCTACGAGCAGTACTTC
TRBJ2-7	TRBV5-1	few	TRBD2	CASSFRGGSYEQYF	TGCGCCAGCAGCTTCCGGGGGGGGTCGTACGAGCAGTACTTC
TRBJ1-5	TRBV10-3	.	.	CAIGPSGGPQHF	TGTGCCATAGGCCCATCCGGGGGGCCCCAGCATTTT
TRBJ1-1	TRBV2	.	.	CASSSTGYEAFF	TGTGCCAGCAGTAGTACAGGGTACGAAGCTTTCTTT
TRBJ2-7	TRBV11-3	.	.	CASGVYEQYF	TGTGCCAGCGGAGTTTACGAGCAGTACTTC
TRBJ1-1	TRBV10-2	.	.	CASLGGTLGFF	TGCGCCAGCCTAGGGGGTACTCTTGGTTTCTTT
TRBJ2-1	TRBV9	.	TRBD2	CASSVEVAGGYEQFF	TGTGCCAGCAGCGTAGAAGTAGCGGGGGGGTATGAGCAGTTCTTC
TRBJ1-4	TRBV6-1	.	.	CATSGSVGEKLFF	TGTGCCACGTCCGGGTCCGTTGGGGAAAAACTGTTTTTT
TRBJ2-7	TRBV14	.	TRBD1	CASKYPPAGGYEQYF	TGTGCCAGCAAATACCCCCCGGCAGGGGGCTACGAGCAGTACTTC
TRBJ1-5	TRBV27	.	.	CASSWGRGPNQPQHF	TGTGCCAGCAGCTGGGGCAGGGGCCCCAATCAGCCCCAGCATTTT
TRBJ2-5	TRBV4-1	.	TRBD2	CASSQGLAWTQYF	TGCGCCAGCAGCCAAGGACTAGCGTGGACCCAGTACTTC
TRBJ1-1	TRBV5-6	.	TRBD1	CASSYRDRAAGTEAFF	TGTGCCAGCAGCTATCGGGACAGGGCGGCGGGGACTGAAGCTTTCTTT
TRBJ2-5	TRBV4-2	.	.	CASSQDDFQETQYF	TGTGCCAGCAGCCAAGATGACTTCCAAGAGACCCAGTACTTC
TRBJ2-7	TRBV18	few	.	CASSPTDYEQYF	TGTGCCAGCTCACCAACAGATTACGAGCAGTACTTC
TRBJ1-5	TRBV7-9	.	TRBD1	CASSPVGDRTNQPQHF	TGTGCCAGCAGCCCAGTTGGGGACAGGACAAATCAGCCCCAGCATTTT
TRBJ2-7	TRBV28	.	TRBD2	CASSPGTSGRDEQYF	TGTGCCAGCAGCCCCGGGACTAGCGGGAGGGACGAGCAGTACTTC
TRBJ2-3	TRBV5-1	.	TRBD2	CASSPNSGGLDTQYF	TGCGCCAGCAGCCCGAATAGCGGGGGCCTCGATACGCAGTATTTT
TRBJ1-1	TRBV6-5	few	.	CASSYSGGNTEAFF	TGTGCCAGCAGTTACTCCGGGGGGAACACTGAAGCTTTCTTT
TRBJ2-7	TRBV5-1	.	.	CASRIEARFYEQYF	TGCGCCAGCAGGATAGAGGCTCGATTCTACGAGCAGTACTTC
TRBJ2-7	TRBV27	.	.	CASSLGGEPSYEQYF	TGTGCCAGCAGTTTAGGCGGGGAGCCCTCCTACGAGCAGTACTTC
TRBJ2-7	TRBV7-2	large	.	CASSYSRGTAPYEQYF	TGTGCCAGCAGCTACTCACGCGGGACAGCCCCTTACGAGCAGTACTTC
TRBJ1-2	TRBV27	once	.	CASSPGGGGGGYTF	TGTGCCAGCAGTCCCGGCGGAGGGGGGGGTGGCTACACCTTC
TRBJ1-2	TRBV6-5	.	TRBD1	CASRDRGYYGYTF	TGTGCCAGCAGGGACAGGGGGTACTATGGCTACACCTTC
TRBJ1-2	TRBV18	.	.	CASSPLTYRDGYTF	TGTGCCAGCTCACCGCTTACATACAGGGACGGCTACACCTTC
TRBJ1-2	TRBV6-1	.	TRBD1	CASSGGTVTAHGYTF	TGTGCCAGCAGTGGCGGGACAGTAACAGCCCATGGCTACACCTTC
TRBJ1-6	TRBV6-6	few	.	CASSLAGDSPLHF	TGTGCCAGCAGTTTAGCGGGAGATTCACCCCTCCACTTT